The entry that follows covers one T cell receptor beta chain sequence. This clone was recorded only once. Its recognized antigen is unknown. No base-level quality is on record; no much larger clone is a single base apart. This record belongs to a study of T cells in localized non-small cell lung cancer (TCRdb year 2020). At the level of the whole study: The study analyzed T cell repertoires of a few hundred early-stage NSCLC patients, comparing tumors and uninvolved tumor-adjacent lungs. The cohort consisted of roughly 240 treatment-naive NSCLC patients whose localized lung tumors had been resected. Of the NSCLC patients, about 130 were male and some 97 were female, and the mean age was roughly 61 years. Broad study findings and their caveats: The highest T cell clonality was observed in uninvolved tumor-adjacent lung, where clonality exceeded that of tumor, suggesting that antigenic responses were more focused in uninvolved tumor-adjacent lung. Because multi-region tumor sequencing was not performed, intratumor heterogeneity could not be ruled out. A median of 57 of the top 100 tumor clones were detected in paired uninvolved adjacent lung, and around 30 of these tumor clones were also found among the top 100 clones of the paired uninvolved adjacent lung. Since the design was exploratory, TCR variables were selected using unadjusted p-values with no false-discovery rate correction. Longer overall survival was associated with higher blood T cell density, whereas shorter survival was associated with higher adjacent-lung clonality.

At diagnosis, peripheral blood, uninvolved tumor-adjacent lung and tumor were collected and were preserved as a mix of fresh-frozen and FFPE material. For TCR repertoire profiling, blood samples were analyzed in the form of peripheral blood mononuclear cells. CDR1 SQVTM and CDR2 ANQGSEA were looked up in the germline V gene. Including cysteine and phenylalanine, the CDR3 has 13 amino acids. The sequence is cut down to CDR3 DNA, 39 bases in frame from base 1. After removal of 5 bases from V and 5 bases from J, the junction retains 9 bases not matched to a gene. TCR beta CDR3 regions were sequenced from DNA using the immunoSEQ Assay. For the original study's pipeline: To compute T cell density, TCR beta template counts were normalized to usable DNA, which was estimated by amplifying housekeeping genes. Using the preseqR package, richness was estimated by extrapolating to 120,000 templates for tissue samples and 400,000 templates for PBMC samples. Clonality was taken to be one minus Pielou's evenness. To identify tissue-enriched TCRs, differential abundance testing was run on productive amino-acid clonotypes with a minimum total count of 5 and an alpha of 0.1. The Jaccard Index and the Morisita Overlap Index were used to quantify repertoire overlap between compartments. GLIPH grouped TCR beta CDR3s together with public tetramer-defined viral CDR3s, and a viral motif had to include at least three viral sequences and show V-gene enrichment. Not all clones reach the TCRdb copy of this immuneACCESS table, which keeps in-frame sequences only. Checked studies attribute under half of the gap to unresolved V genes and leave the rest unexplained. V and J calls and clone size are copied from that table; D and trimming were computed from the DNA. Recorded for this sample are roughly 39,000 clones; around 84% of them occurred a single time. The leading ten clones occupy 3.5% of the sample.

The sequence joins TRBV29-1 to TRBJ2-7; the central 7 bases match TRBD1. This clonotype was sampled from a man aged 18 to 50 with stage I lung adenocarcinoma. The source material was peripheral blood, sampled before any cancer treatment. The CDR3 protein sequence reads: CSVLTDGTDEQYF. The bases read TGCAGCGTTTTGACCGACGGGACAGACGAGCAGTACTTC.